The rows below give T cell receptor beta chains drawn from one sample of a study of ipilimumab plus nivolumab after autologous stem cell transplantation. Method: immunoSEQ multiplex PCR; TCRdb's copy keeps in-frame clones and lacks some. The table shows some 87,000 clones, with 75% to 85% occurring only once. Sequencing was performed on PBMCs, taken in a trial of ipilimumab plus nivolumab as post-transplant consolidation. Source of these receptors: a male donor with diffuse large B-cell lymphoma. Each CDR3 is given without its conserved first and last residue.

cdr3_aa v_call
ATSTKRDRGDNEQF TRBV15
AISETLGDSLRRDTQY TRBV10-3
ASSEDNSPLH TRBV18
ASSSTSGGQETQY TRBV5-1
ASSQIPEHLLYEQY TRBV23-1
ASSLVGQGAVNSPLH TRBV7-2
ASSYTEQETQY TRBV5-1
ASSMLQANTGELF TRBV19
ASSQAPGPGNTIY TRBV4-1
ATHPNPGLTDTQY TRBV5-1
ASRGTGEEDEKLF TRBV19